These T cell receptor beta chains were read from a single sample in a study of Ad26.COV2.S vaccination and SARS-CoV-2 variants. This table comes from immunoSEQ multiplex PCR, and its TCRdb copy is limited to in-frame clones, with some not included. The table shows 430,000 or so clones, with 75% to 90% occurring only once. The sequences come from peripheral blood, collected in a trial of Ad26.COV2.S vaccine versus placebo. All receptors derive from a person aged 18-60 years who received the Ad26.COV2.S COVID-19 vaccine or a placebo. The CDR3 runs from the conserved cysteine through the conserved F or W. The D gene is left open where the match is weak. Rows give clone size only sometimes, using once, few, many, or a class for an expanded clone.

clone size,D gene,V gene,J gene,CDR3 protein,CDR3 DNA
-,-,TRBV7-2,TRBJ2-5,CASSFMAFGETQYF,TGTGCCAGCAGCTTCATGGCGTTCGGGGAGACCCAGTACTTC
-,-,TRBV11-2,TRBJ1-2,CASSAGLYGYTF,TGTGCCAGCAGCGCTGGGCTGTATGGCTACACCTTC
-,-,TRBV6-2/TRBV6-3,TRBJ2-1,CASSFQADNEQFF,TGTGCCAGCAGTTTTCAAGCAGACAATGAGCAGTTCTTC
-,TRBD2,TRBV4-1,TRBJ2-5,CASSQVLAGYFQETQYF,TGCGCCAGCAGCCAAGTATTAGCGGGGTACTTCCAAGAGACCCAGTACTTC
-,-,TRBV5-4,TRBJ2-2,CASNKGQGRLDTGELFF,TGTGCCAGCAATAAGGGTCAGGGGCGCCTGGACACCGGGGAGCTGTTTTTT
-,-,TRBV18,TRBJ2-3,CASSPRQGTDTQYF,TGTGCCAGCTCACCACGGCAGGGCACAGATACGCAGTATTTT
-,TRBD2,TRBV9,TRBJ2-1,CASSARTRSGGNEQFF,TGTGCCAGCAGCGCAAGGACTAGGAGCGGGGGGAATGAGCAGTTCTTC
-,-,TRBV6-5,TRBJ1-5,CASSALSLGFGPQHF,TGTGCCAGCTCGGCTTTATCGTTGGGGTTTGGGCCCCAGCATTTT
-,-,TRBV28,TRBJ1-5,CASSPNPTWENRPQPQHF,TGTGCCAGCAGTCCCAACCCAACTTGGGAGAACAGACCTCAGCCCCAGCATTTT
-,TRBD1,TRBV5-1,TRBJ2-1,CASSSGQGLHSYNEQFF,TGCGCCAGCAGCTCGGGACAGGGGCTCCACTCCTACAATGAGCAGTTCTTC
once,TRBD1,TRBV6-5,TRBJ1-3,CASTDRVGRNTIYF,TGTGCCAGTACAGACAGGGTAGGGAGAAACACCATATATTTT
once,-,TRBV4-2,TRBJ1-2,CASSQGSRMGGYTF,TGTGCCAGCAGCCAAGGATCGCGGATGGGTGGCTACACCTTC
-,TRBD1,TRBV2,TRBJ1-1,CASRWDRGNTEAFF,TGTGCCAGCCGGTGGGACAGGGGCAACACTGAAGCTTTCTTT
few,TRBD2,TRBV7-2,TRBJ2-3,CASSLGYSGGGTDTQYF,TGTGCCAGCAGCTTAGGCTATAGCGGGGGTGGCACAGATACGCAGTATTTT
-,-,TRBV11-3,TRBJ2-3,CASSLGTMAVADTQYF,TGTGCCAGCAGCTTAGGGACGATGGCTGTTGCAGATACGCAGTATTTT
-,-,TRBV4-3,TRBJ1-6,CASSQSGIGSPLHF,TGCGCCAGCAGCCAATCGGGGATCGGGTCACCCCTCCACTTT
-,TRBD1,TRBV4-1,TRBJ1-2,CASSQTLFRTGKTYNYGYTF,TGCGCCAGCAGCCAGACCCTGTTCAGGACAGGGAAGACCTATAACTATGGCTACACCTTC
-,-,TRBV5-4,TRBJ1-6,CASSLSGQYNSPLHF,TGTGCCAGCAGCTTGTCAGGACAGTATAATTCACCCCTCCACTTT
-,-,TRBV20-1,TRBJ2-5,CSAHLSETQYF,TGCAGTGCTCATCTTTCTGAGACCCAGTACTTC
-,-,TRBV3-1/TRBV3-2,TRBJ2-5,CASSHNAKGETQYF,TGTGCCAGCAGCCATAACGCCAAGGGGGAGACCCAGTACTTC
-,TRBD1,TRBV2,TRBJ1-1,CASRDRGYAFF,TGTGCCAGCAGGGACAGGGGGTATGCTTTCTTT
-,-,TRBV6-1,TRBJ1-5,CASSGTTGDFLNQPQHF,TGTGCCAGCAGTGGGACTACAGGCGATTTTCTTAATCAGCCCCAGCATTTT
-,-,TRBV9,TRBJ1-5,CASSGSYQPQHF,TGTGCCAGCAGCGGGTCCTATCAGCCCCAGCATTTT
-,-,TRBV12-5,TRBJ1-2,CASGSGRNYGYTF,TGTGCTAGTGGTTCGGGACGCAACTATGGCTACACCTTC
once,-,TRBV9,TRBJ1-2,CASSVAFGDAYGYTF,TGTGCCAGCAGCGTAGCCTTTGGGGACGCCTATGGCTACACCTTC
-,-,TRBV6-6,TRBJ1-1,CASRDRPNTEAFF,TGTGCCAGCAGGGACCGTCCGAACACTGAAGCTTTCTTT
-,TRBD2,TRBV5-4,TRBJ2-5,CASSSAGGDGETQYF,TGTGCCAGCAGCTCAGCCGGGGGGGATGGAGAGACCCAGTACTTC
-,-,TRBV5-1,TRBJ1-1,CASSLGPFGITEAFF,TGCGCCAGCAGCTTGGGGCCCTTTGGGATAACTGAAGCTTTCTTT
-,TRBD2,TRBV18,TRBJ2-5,CASSPSGSRRGTQYF,TGTGCCAGCTCCCCGAGCGGGAGTCGCCGGGGGACCCAGTACTTC
-,-,TRBV5-1,TRBJ2-6,CASGAAIGANVLTF,TGCGCCAGCGGAGCCGCGATTGGGGCCAACGTCCTGACTTTC
-,-,TRBV13,TRBJ1-5,CASSLGRYSNQPQHF,TGTGCCAGCAGCTTAGGAAGGTATAGCAATCAGCCCCAGCATTTT
-,-,TRBV6-2/TRBV6-3,TRBJ1-5,CASSPVGYLYQPQHF,TGTGCCAGCAGCCCCGTAGGATACCTGTACCAGCCCCAGCATTTT
-,TRBD1,TRBV5-1,TRBJ1-2,CASSPTGVGGYTF,TGCGCCAGCAGCCCGACAGGGGTCGGAGGCTACACCTTC
-,-,TRBV5-1,TRBJ2-5,CASSLDVGGETQYF,TGCGCCAGCAGCTTGGATGTAGGGGGAGAGACCCAGTACTTC
-,TRBD2,TRBV5-1,TRBJ2-1,CASSKQTSGGHEQFF,TGCGCCAGCAGCAAACAGACTAGCGGGGGGCATGAGCAGTTCTTC
-,-,TRBV6-6,TRBJ2-5,CASTGRGYQETQYF,TGTGCCAGCACAGGGCGGGGCTACCAAGAGACCCAGTACTTC
-,-,TRBV15,TRBJ1-2,CATSAGVNYGYTF,TGTGCCACCAGCGCCGGAGTTAACTATGGCTACACCTTC
-,-,TRBV19,TRBJ2-3,CASSIVPADTQYF,TGTGCCAGTAGTATAGTACCGGCGGATACGCAGTATTTT
-,-,TRBV19,TRBJ1-3,CASGLDVISGNTIYF,TGTGCCAGTGGGTTGGACGTGATCTCTGGAAACACCATATATTTT
-,-,TRBV15,TRBJ1-1,CATSRDLPVEAFF,TGTGCCACCAGCAGAGATCTCCCGGTTGAAGCTTTCTTT
-,TRBD2,TRBV5-1,TRBJ2-1,CASSSVAGGLLNEQFF,TGCGCCAGCAGCTCGGTAGCGGGAGGCCTGTTGAATGAGCAGTTCTTC
-,TRBD2,TRBV5-5,TRBJ2-5,CASSRGLAGGGGETQYF,TGTGCCAGCAGCCGGGGACTAGCGGGGGGCGGAGGAGAGACCCAGTACTTC
once,-,TRBV7-2,TRBJ1-4,CASSFQRQATNEKLFF,TGTGCCAGCAGCTTCCAGCGACAGGCAACTAATGAAAAACTGTTTTTT
-,-,TRBV19,TRBJ1-1,CASSASWGGTEAFF,TGTGCCAGTAGTGCCTCTTGGGGGGGCACTGAAGCTTTCTTT
-,TRBD1,TRBV6-1,TRBJ1-2,CASSYFPEQGADF,TGTGCCAGCAGCTATTTCCCCGAACAGGGGGCCGACTTC
-,-,TRBV19,TRBJ1-1,CASSPRVRRGWTEAFF,TGTGCCAGTAGCCCCCGCGTCCGCCGAGGATGGACTGAAGCTTTCTTT
-,TRBD1,TRBV4-2,TRBJ1-4,CASSPRTGPQGNEKLFF,TGTGCCAGCAGCCCCCGGACAGGACCGCAAGGAAATGAAAAACTGTTTTTT
-,-,TRBV24-1,TRBJ1-5,CATSDFPNQPQHF,TGTGCCACCAGTGACTTTCCCAATCAGCCCCAGCATTTT
-,TRBD2,TRBV4-3,TRBJ2-3,CASSRLASGDPTDTQYF,TGCGCCAGCAGCCGACTGGCTAGCGGCGACCCCACAGATACGCAGTATTTT
-,TRBD1,TRBV27,TRBJ1-1,CASNQDRFHTEAFF,TGTGCCAGCAACCAGGACAGGTTCCACACTGAAGCTTTCTTT
-,-,TRBV20-1,TRBJ2-7,CSARDVYEQYF,TGCAGTGCTAGAGATGTTTACGAGCAGTACTTC
-,-,TRBV7-6,TRBJ1-1,CASSFAGVNTEAFF,TGTGCCAGCAGCTTCGCGGGGGTTAACACTGAAGCTTTCTTT
-,-,TRBV6-6,TRBJ2-1,CASSLRQKGISYNEQFF,TGTGCCAGCAGTCTCCGTCAAAAGGGAATCTCCTACAATGAGCAGTTCTTC
-,TRBD2,TRBV5-1,TRBJ2-3,CASSLGQGGHTQYF,TGCGCCAGCAGCTTGGGCCAGGGAGGGCATACGCAGTATTTT
-,TRBD1,TRBV29-1,TRBJ1-2,CSVPSGGTGSIYGYTF,TGCAGCGTCCCCTCGGGGGGGACAGGGTCAATCTATGGCTACACCTTC